This T cell receptor (beta chain) was identified in a study of blood T cell repertoires in COVID-19 (dated by TCRdb to the early 2020s). Broadly, across the study: Collaborator samples came from the United States, Italy and Spain and covered acute and convalescent phases of COVID-19. The material from the prospective study consisted of cDNA or gDNA derived from T cells, B-cell-depleted T cells, or PBMCs. Subjects who had been exposed to COVID-19, were actively infected with it, or had recovered from it provided the deeply sampled blood TCRbeta repertoires that made up the dataset. The repertoires were released in a freely available public database meant as a resource for research on the immune response to SARS-CoV-2. The samples were drawn from the first 160 participants of the ongoing ImmuneRACE study and from some 1,300 subjects provided by 6 global collaborators. Sample metadata almost always included a de-identified subject ID, COVID-19 status, age in years and sex. Where available, HLA class I and class II types were obtained from metadata supplied by the sample provider rather than from assay-based typing. General findings and caveats noted by the study authors: How much clinical and demographic metadata was included differed by source and by participant, and the metadata was provided uncurated.

Comments on this clone: It has no known antigen specificity. Base qualities are not at hand, and no much larger clone is one base apart.

Whole blood was collected in K2EDTA tubes by collaborating institutions according to the institutions' own protocols. For TCRbeta analysis, collaborators shipped samples as frozen whole blood, isolated PBMCs, or DNA extracted from either of those sample types. From its cysteine to its phenylalanine, the CDR3 spans 15 amino acids. Only CDR3 DNA remains: 45 bases, in frame from the first base. The CDR1 and CDR2 encoded by the germline V gene (reference sequence) are MNHEY and SMNVEV. Here V drops 5 bases and J drops 3 bases, and the junction holds 10 bases not matched to any gene. TCRbeta CDR3 regions were amplified from genomic DNA by means of the immunoSEQ Assay, a bias-controlled multiplex PCR. For the original study's pipeline: The number of nucleated cells in each sample was estimated by amplification of reference gene primers within the assay. To quantify the absolute abundance of each unique TCRbeta CDR3 rearrangement, sequence reads were collapsed and filtered. Productive Simpson clonality was computed per sample as the square root of Simpson's diversity index over productive rearrangements. TCRdb provides this immuneACCESS table in a form limited to in-frame rearrangements. Some clones are lacking; in checked studies, under half of them reflect an unresolved V gene, and why the rest are absent is not known. V, J and clone size reflect that table, while D and trimming were determined from the DNA. In all, the sample holds hundreds of thousands of clones, and around 85% of those were seen once. Of the sample, 4% to 5% falls within the top ten clones.

The chain is assembled from TRBV27 and TRBJ2-7, with 7 bases in between that match TRBD2. The origin of this receptor is a woman between 45 and 60 years old with active or convalescent COVID-19. Input material: peripheral blood. The CDR3 sequence is CASSLLEAGYYEQYF. The bases are TGTGCCAGCAGTCTCCTCGAAGCGGGGTACTACGAGCAGTACTTC.